What follows are 26 T cell receptor beta chains derived from one specimen sequenced in a study of cytomegalovirus exposure and HLA in healthy donors. Vbeta (60) and Jbeta (13) primers were used in the PCR. Data came from immunoSEQ multiplex PCR; TCRdb stores just in-frame clones and leaves some out. The repertoire holds some 140,000 clones, with roughly 76% as singletons. What was sequenced was PBMCs. The receptors originated from a woman aged 40 to 50 in good health and CMV-seronegative.

Written as DNA, the CDR3 is TGTGCCAGCAGTTACACCCGCGAACTAGGTCCGTACTTC. It codes for CASSYTRELGPYF. V is TRBV6-6 and J is TRBJ2-5, with D possibly TRBD2 on 5 matching bases. The ends were cut back, 2 bases at V and 13 bases at J, with 17 bases in the middle. The CDR3 runs 13 residues. In germline, CDR1 is MNHNY, CDR2 SVGAGI (reference sequence).

The chain uses TRBV9 and TRBJ1-5, with a tentative D call TRBD1 (6 bases). V lost 0 bases and J 4 bases, leaving 8 bases between the germline ends. This CDR3 spans 14 amino acids. In germline, CDR1 is SGDLS, CDR2 YYNGEE. CDR3 in DNA: TGTGCCAGCAGCGTAGGGGGGCAGAATCAGCCCCAGCATTTT. Encoded protein: CASSVGGQNQPQHF. The whole variable domain, remainder taken from reference TRBV9 and TRBJ1-5, is DSGVTQTPKHLITATGQRVTLRCSPRSGDLSVYWYQQSLDQGLQFLIQYYNGEERAKGNILERFSAQQFPDLHSELNLSSLELGDSALYFCASSVGGQNQPQHFGDGTRLSIL.

This clone occurred once. The genes are TRBV5-1 and TRBJ1-6; D is unclear. Germline assignment: CDR1 SGHRS and CDR2 YFSETQ. The CDR3 consists of 15 residues. V lost 2 bases and J 8 bases, leaving 14 bases between the germline ends. As DNA, the CDR3 is TGCGCCAGCAGCTTTACGTTGGGAGGAGATTCACCCCTCCACTTT. Its translation: CASSFTLGGDSPLHF.

This rearrangement joins TRBV15 to TRBJ1-3, with 9 positions matching TRBD1. Germline loops: CDR1 LNHNV, CDR2 YYDKDF (reference sequence). V shed 2 bases, J shed 8 bases, and the junction held 10 bases outside the gene matches. The CDR3 length is 16 residues. DNA for the CDR3: TGTGCCACCAGCAGATTGCCTCCGGGACAGGGAGACACCATATATTTT. It encodes CATSRLPPGQGDTIYF.

This clone was detected only a few times. The chain recombines TRBV6-4 with TRBJ1-3, with D unclear. CDR1 is MRHNA, CDR2 SNTAGT, per germline. This CDR3 comprises 14 residues. V was shortened by 2 bases and J by 4 bases, with 9 bases between the two germline ends. The CDR3 coding sequence is TGTGCCAGCAGTGACGAGGCATCCGGAAACACCATATATTTT. Amino acid sequence: CASSDEASGNTIYF.

The chain combines TRBV19 with TRBJ1-2; perhaps TRBD1 as D (5 bases). The V gene's germline CDR1 is LNHDA and CDR2 SQIVND (reference sequence). V was trimmed by 0 bases and J by 14 bases, leaving 16 bases between them. CDR3 length equals 13 residues. CDR3 sequence (DNA): TGTGCCAGTAGTATAGATTCGGACACCGGTTGGACCTTC. Encoded protein: CASSIDSDTGWTF.

The genes are TRBV19 and TRBJ1-5, with TRBD1 matching 10 bases. This CDR3 region has 16 residues. The V gene end was trimmed by 10 bases and the J gene end by 0 bases; junction bases not matched to a gene: 9. From germline, CDR1 is LNHDA and CDR2 SQIVND (reference sequence). CDR3 loop: CATLGRDRGSNQPQHF. The CDR3 DNA reads as TGTGCCACCCTAGGCCGGGACAGGGGTAGCAATCAGCCCCAGCATTTT. Variable domain in full (rest from reference TRBV19 and TRBJ1-5): DGGITQSPKYLFRKEGQNVTLSCEQNLNHDAMYWYRQDPGQGLRLIYYSQIVNDFQKGDIAEGYSVSREKKESFPLTVTSAQKNPTAFYLCATLGRDRGSNQPQHFGDGTRLSIL.

The chain is built from TRBV9 and TRBJ2-7; D unresolved. Trimming took 2 bases from V and 1 from J, leaving 10 bases between them. Per germline, CDR1 SGDLS and CDR2 YYNGEE. The CDR3 sequence is 14 residues long. In DNA, the CDR3 is TGTGCCAGCAGCGTTGAACCTACGTCCTACGAGCAGTACTTC. Protein product: CASSVEPTSYEQYF.

The chain joins TRBV6-6 to TRBJ2-1, with 8 bases identical to TRBD2. The CDR3 has 15 residues. Looked up from germline, CDR1 is MNHNY and CDR2 is SVGAGI (reference sequence). After removal of 6 bases from V and 6 bases from J, the junction contained 10 bases not matched to a gene. The CDR3 DNA reads as TGTGCCAGCAGCCTCAGCGGGGGAGGTGGCAATGAGCAGTTCTTC. It encodes CASSLSGGGGNEQFF.

The chain is built from TRBV10-1 and TRBJ1-2; possible D gene TRBD1, 6 bases. Between the trimmed V and J ends, which lost 7 bases and 8 bases, there was a span of 17 bases. CDR1 is WNHNN, CDR2 SYGVQD, per germline (reference sequence). This CDR3 comprises 13 residues. The CDR3 DNA follows: TGCGCCAGCACCCCTCGCGGGGGGCGAGGCTACACCTTC. Translation: CASTPRGGRGYTF.

The rearrangement uses TRBV28 and TRBJ1-2, with 8 positions matching TRBD1. This CDR3 comprises 15 residues. Germline V gives CDR1 MDHEN, CDR2 SYDVKM. Trimming cost V 7 bases and J 4 bases; bases outside gene matches: 11. This CDR3 reads CASMGEWDRSYGYTF. The CDR3, as DNA: TGTGCCAGCATGGGGGAATGGGACAGGAGCTATGGCTACACCTTC.

The chain couples TRBV27 to TRBJ2-2; D unresolved. Germline lookup yields CDR1 MNHEY and CDR2 SMNVEV (reference sequence). V lost 5 bases and J 6 bases, leaving 7 bases between the germline ends. The CDR3 loop spans 12 amino acids. CDR3: CASSRVAGELFF. The CDR3 DNA is TGTGCCAGCAGTCGGGTGGCCGGGGAGCTGTTTTTT.

The chain joins TRBV2 to TRBJ1-2; D gene ambiguous. Germline CDR1 and CDR2: SNHLY and FYNNEI. V lost 6 bases and J lost 8, with 13 bases in between. CDR3 length equals 12 residues. CDR3 sequence (DNA): TGTGCCAGCAGCCCCGATCGAGTCGGCTACACCTTC. Translating it yields CASSPDRVGYTF.

V usage is TRBV7-3 and J usage is TRBJ2-3; TRBD1 matches 9 bases. CDR1 is SGHTA and CDR2 is FQGTGA in the germline V gene. V was pared by 4 bases and J by 4 bases, with 9 bases of the junction left unmatched. CDR3 length equals 16 residues. The CDR3 bases are TGTGCCAGCAGCTCTCTGTCGGGACAGGGACCAGATACGCAGTATTTT. It codes for CASSSLSGQGPDTQYF. Together with reference TRBV7-3 and TRBJ2-3, the CDR3 gives the full variable domain: GAGVSQTPSNKVTEKGKYVELRCDPISGHTALYWYRQSLGQGPEFLIYFQGTGAADDSGLPNDRFFAVRPEGSVSTLKIQRTERGDSAVYLCASSSLSGQGPDTQYFGPGTRLTVL.

J is TRBJ1-2 and V is TRBV6-1; 7 bases align to TRBD1. Germline CDR1 MNHNS, CDR2 SASEGT. Trimming at V came to 1 base and at J to 8 bases, leaving 7 bases not matched to a gene. This CDR3 has 14 amino acids. CDR3 coding DNA: TGTGCCAGCAGTGAAGAGGGCAGGGGGGAGGGCTACACCTTC. The encoded protein is CASSEEGRGEGYTF.

The chain carries TRBV7-9 and TRBJ2-7; a weak D match, TRBD1 (5 bases). Trimming left V 1 base short and J 4 bases short, with 11 bases between. Germline CDR1 reads SEHNR; CDR2 reads FQNEAQ (reference sequence). This CDR3 spans 14 amino acids. The CDR3 nucleotides are TGTGCCAGCAGCTTAGGGGGTAGGGGTTACGAGCAGTACGTC. As protein: CASSLGGRGYEQYV.

V usage is TRBV7-8 and J usage is TRBJ2-2, with D possibly being TRBD1 (5 bases). The CDR3 runs to 18 residues. Trimming left V 3 bases short and J 6 bases short, with 23 bases between. The germline V gene encodes CDR1 SGHVS and CDR2 FQNEAQ. The CDR3 loop is CASSFHRLIPQMAGELFF. DNA for the CDR3: TGTGCCAGCAGCTTTCACAGGCTTATACCTCAAATGGCCGGGGAGCTGTTTTTT.

The chain uses TRBV19 and TRBJ1-4, with 9 bases fitting TRBD1. The CDR3 spans 14 residues. V was clipped by 3 bases and J by 8 bases; unmatched bases: 4. CDR1 is LNHDA and CDR2 is SQIVND in the germline V gene (reference sequence). The CDR3 sequence is CASSMGQGFEKLFF. The CDR3 DNA sequence: TGTGCCAGTAGTATGGGACAGGGTTTCGAAAAACTGTTTTTT.

This chain uses TRBV7-9 with TRBJ1-6, with D unclear. This CDR3 region has 16 residues. V was pared by 1 base and J by 6 bases, with 13 bases between. Germline assignment: CDR1 SEHNR and CDR2 FQNEAQ (reference sequence). The CDR3 region has the DNA TGTGCCAGCAGCTTAGGGCGGCGGAGTTCTAATTCACCCCTCCACTTT. It yields the protein CASSLGRRSSNSPLHF.

This clone has a single count. One end of the junction varies from germline; a read error may be responsible. The chain combines TRBV7-9 with TRBJ2-7; 9 bases map to TRBD2. The germline V gene has CDR1 SEHNR and CDR2 FQNEAQ (reference sequence). The CDR3 length is 14 residues. The CDR3 reads CSSSLSSGVQKQYF. In nucleotides, the CDR3 is TGTTCCAGCAGCTTATCTAGCGGGGTCCAAAAGCAGTACTTC.

The chain joins TRBV6-6 to TRBJ2-7; 12 nucleotides match TRBD2. The V gene end was trimmed by 6 bases and the J gene end by 7 bases; junction bases not matched to a gene: 7. CDR3 length: 14 residues. CDR1 and CDR2 (germline): MNHNY, SVGAGI (reference sequence). This CDR3 reads CASSPPGLAGEQYV. Written as DNA, the CDR3 is TGTGCCAGCAGCCCCCCCGGACTAGCGGGGGAGCAGTACGTC.

This clone showed up just a few times. This chain connects TRBV2 to TRBJ1-1, with D possibly TRBD1 on 5 matching bases. The CDR3 has 15 amino acids. Germline loops: CDR1 SNHLY, CDR2 FYNNEI. V lost 8 bases, J lost 1 base, and 17 bases lay in between. The CDR3 region is CASDRGKRTNTEAFF. The CDR3 DNA reads as TGTGCCAGCGACCGGGGGAAGCGGACGAACACTGAAGCTTTCTTT.

The chain recombines TRBV18 with TRBJ2-1; D gene ambiguous. Germline loops: CDR1 KGHSH, CDR2 LQKENI. Trimming stripped 3 bases from V and 10 bases from J, with 13 bases between. The CDR3 loop spans 13 amino acids. This CDR3 is CASSPNRLDEQFF. Here the CDR3 DNA reads TGTGCCAGCTCACCTAATAGACTCGACGAGCAGTTCTTC.

CDR3 amino acids: CASSNNPGTGELFF. The DNA of the CDR3 is TGTGCCAGCAGCAATAACCCGGGGACCGGGGAGCTGTTTTTT. This chain uses TRBV11-3 with TRBJ2-2; possibly TRBD2 for D (5 bases). This CDR3 has 14 amino acids. The germline V gene encodes CDR1 SGHNT and CDR2 YENEEA. The ends were cut back, 5 bases at V and 5 bases at J, with 12 bases in the middle.

The chain has TRBV30 and TRBJ1-5; 11 bases map to TRBD1. The CDR3 totals 20 residues. V was clipped by 0 bases and J by 0 bases; unmatched bases: 13. Per the germline V gene, CDR1 is GTSNPN and CDR2 is SVGIG (reference sequence). The CDR3 DNA reads as TGTGCCTGGAGTGTTTCCCGGACAGGGGGCATGGAATATAGCAATCAGCCCCAGCATTTT. Translating it yields CAWSVSRTGGMEYSNQPQHF. The variable domain in full, with the rest retrieved from reference TRBV30 and TRBJ1-5, is SQTIHQWPATLVQPVGSPLSLECTVEGTSNPNLYWYRQAAGRGLQLLFYSVGIGQISSEVPQNLSASRPQDRQFILSSKKLLLSDSGFYLCAWSVSRTGGMEYSNQPQHFGDGTRLSIL.

The chain has TRBV20-1 and TRBJ2-3; D is uncertain. The V end lost 7 bases, the J end lost 6 bases, and 8 bases lay between the germline ends. CDR1 DFQATT and CDR2 SNEGSKA come from the germline V gene (reference sequence). The CDR3 covers 10 residues. The CDR3 protein is CSVPRDTQYF. Here the CDR3 DNA reads TGCAGTGTTCCTAGGGATACGCAGTATTTT.